This is a list of T cell receptor beta chains from one sample in a study of identifying expanded T cells in peripheral blood. Assay used: immunoSEQ multiplex PCR; TCRdb lists only in-frame clones, some missing. The sample has around 99,000 clones, about 85% seen once. Sequencing was done on a sample of blood. The receptors here all came from a person between 18 and 75 years old in good health. Both conserved end residues are part of each CDR3. Fields, in order: D gene, clone size, J gene, V gene, CDR3 DNA, CDR3 protein. A D gene is named only where the DNA matches it firmly. Size is omitted from some rows. Given values are once, few, many or a class for expanded clones.

NA	NA	TRBJ1-1	TRBV21-1	TGTGCCAGCAGCAAAGATACGCCAGCGAACACTGAAGCTTTCTTT	CASSKDTPANTEAFF
NA	NA	TRBJ2-7	TRBV7-2	TGTGCCAGCACCGAGGGACACGTAGGGTCCTACGAGCAGTACTTC	CASTEGHVGSYEQYF
TRBD1	NA	TRBJ1-5	TRBV2	TGTGCCAGCAGTGGGGGACAGGCGATCAATCAGCCCCAGCATTTT	CASSGGQAINQPQHF
NA	NA	TRBJ1-2	TRBV7-2	TGTGCCAGCAGCCTTGTAGCTTATGGCTACACCTTC	CASSLVAYGYTF
TRBD1	NA	TRBJ1-6	TRBV6-6	TGTGCCAGCAGTTATGGTAGGGGGCGATCACCCCTCCACTTT	CASSYGRGRSPLHF
NA	NA	TRBJ1-1	TRBV29-1	TGCAGCGTAACAAAGACGGTTATGAACACTGAAGCTTTCTTT	CSVTKTVMNTEAFF
TRBD1	NA	TRBJ2-1	TRBV28	TGTGCCAGCAGCTCAGACAGGGGTCACAATGAGCAGTTCTTC	CASSSDRGHNEQFF
TRBD1	NA	TRBJ2-7	TRBV28	TGTGCCGCCCGGGACAGGCCTCTATACGAGCAGTACTTC	CAARDRPLYEQYF
TRBD2	NA	TRBJ2-7	TRBV13	TGTGCCAGCAGCTTCGCTAGCGGGGGCCGAGGCTACGAGCAGTACTTC	CASSFASGGRGYEQYF
TRBD1	NA	TRBJ1-1	TRBV6-5	TGTGCCAGCAGGGGACAGGCGTCGGCGGGGTTTAAAGCTTTCTTT	CASRGQASAGFKAFF
NA	NA	TRBJ2-3	TRBV13	TGTGCCAGCAGCGACCTCACATTAGTGGGCCCCGCAGATACGCAGTATTTT	CASSDLTLVGPADTQYF
NA	NA	TRBJ2-2	TRBV28	TGTGCCAGCAGTTCCGGGCAGATCACCGGGGAGCTGTTTTTT	CASSSGQITGELFF
NA	NA	TRBJ2-2	TRBV9	TGTGCCAGCACTATTGGGCTGATGAACACCGGGGAGCTGTTTTTT	CASTIGLMNTGELFF
NA	NA	TRBJ2-2	TRBV4-2	TGTGCCAGCAGCCAAGAAGATACCCCTCACGCGGGTCGGGAGGAGCTGTTTTTT	CASSQEDTPHAGREELFF
NA	NA	TRBJ2-1	TRBV2	TGTGCCAGCGCCCCTCTAAGCTCCTACAATGAGCAGTTCTTC	CASAPLSSYNEQFF
NA	NA	TRBJ1-1	TRBV11-2	TGTGCCAGCAGCTTACAGACCAACACTGAAGCTTTCTTT	CASSLQTNTEAFF
NA	NA	TRBJ1-3	TRBV6-5	TGTGCCAGCAGAGGGTATGGAAACACCATATATTTT	CASRGYGNTIYF
NA	once	TRBJ1-2	TRBV2	TGTGCCAGGTGGGACCGGGGCTTGAGGTCCACCTTC	CARWDRGLRSTF
TRBD1	NA	TRBJ2-5	TRBV6-1	TGTGCCAGCAGTAAAACACAGGGGATCCAGGAGACCCAGTACTTC	CASSKTQGIQETQYF
NA	NA	TRBJ1-2	TRBV7-8	TGTGCCAGCAGCTTAAGACAGAGGTCTATACTAGGTGGCTACACCTTC	CASSLRQRSILGGYTF
TRBD1	NA	TRBJ2-5	TRBV29-1	TGCAGCGTTGGGACAGGGGGTCGGGAGACCCAGTACTTC	CSVGTGGRETQYF
NA	NA	TRBJ1-2	TRBV27	TGTGCCAGCAGCCAGACCGGGACCCTAGAACGTGTTAACTATGGCTACACCTTC	CASSQTGTLERVNYGYTF
NA	NA	TRBJ2-1	TRBV5-1	TGCGCCAGCAGCGAACTTCATGGACAGTACAATGAGCAGTTCTTC	CASSELHGQYNEQFF
TRBD2	NA	TRBJ2-5	TRBV5-1	TGCGCCAGCAGCTTGGCGGGTAGCGGGCGAGAGACCCAGTACTTC	CASSLAGSGRETQYF
NA	few	TRBJ2-7	TRBV11-2	TGTGCCAGCAGCTTCGGTGGGATCGAGCAGTACTTC	CASSFGGIEQYF
NA	NA	TRBJ1-1	TRBV4-1	TGCGCCAGCAGCCAAGTTTCGGGGGCGGAGAACACTGAAGCTTTCTTT	CASSQVSGAENTEAFF
NA	NA	TRBJ1-4	TRBV10-3	TGTGCCACCCGGGACGGCACGGAAAAACTGTTTTTT	CATRDGTEKLFF
TRBD1	NA	TRBJ1-5	TRBV2	TGTGCCAGCAGTGATAGGACAGGCGGGCATCAGCCCCAGCATTTT	CASSDRTGGHQPQHF
NA	NA	TRBJ2-3	TRBV18	TGTGCCAGCTCACCACCAACCCGCACAGATACGCAGTATTTT	CASSPPTRTDTQYF
NA	NA	TRBJ2-3	TRBV6-1	TGTGCCAGCAGTGAACCAGGGTGGGAAGATACGCAGTATTTT	CASSEPGWEDTQYF
TRBD2	NA	TRBJ2-1	TRBV10-2	TGCGCCAGCAGTGACGCACTAGCGGGGGGCTTAAATGAGCAGTTCTTC	CASSDALAGGLNEQFF
TRBD1	NA	TRBJ1-1	TRBV5-1	TGCGCCAGCAGCAGGGGGACAGGGAACACTGAAGCTTTCTTT	CASSRGTGNTEAFF
NA	NA	TRBJ1-1	TRBV6-6	TGTGCCAGCAGTTACCGACTTTTGAACACTGAAGCTTTCTTT	CASSYRLLNTEAFF
NA	NA	TRBJ2-2	TRBV5-1	TGCGCCAGCAGCTTGGGCCCCCCGAACACCGGGGAGCTGTTTTTT	CASSLGPPNTGELFF
NA	NA	TRBJ2-3	TRBV14	TGTGCCAGCAGCCTGGGGTGGGATACGCAGTATTTT	CASSLGWDTQYF
TRBD1	NA	TRBJ2-1	TRBV7-3	TGTGCCAGCAGCCCCGGGACAGGGGTATATGAGCAGTTCTTC	CASSPGTGVYEQFF
NA	NA	TRBJ1-1	TRBV11-2	TGTGCCAGCACCATGAGGGGGTTGAACACTGAAGCTTTCTTT	CASTMRGLNTEAFF
NA	NA	TRBJ1-1	TRBV18	TGTGCCAGCTTCGAGTTATTGGACACTGAAGCTTTCTTT	CASFELLDTEAFF
TRBD1	NA	TRBJ2-1	TRBV29-1	TGCAGCGCTTTGGGACAGGGGGCTGGAGAGCAGTTCTTC	CSALGQGAGEQFF
NA	NA	TRBJ1-1	TRBV28	TGTGCCAGCAGTTCCACCCCGGGGACCCAAAAAACTGAAGCTTTCTTT	CASSSTPGTQKTEAFF
NA	NA	TRBJ1-6	TRBV2	TGTGCCAGCAGTGAACAACAGCGGTCACCCCTCCACTTT	CASSEQQRSPLHF
NA	NA	TRBJ1-6	TRBV14	TGTGCCAGCAGCCAAACGCGGGGCGGTTCACCCCTCCACTTT	CASSQTRGGSPLHF
NA	NA	TRBJ2-1	TRBV25-1	TGTGCCAGCAGTGAACCTGGCGGGGCCTACAATGAGCAGTTCTTC	CASSEPGGAYNEQFF
TRBD1	NA	TRBJ1-4	TRBV19	TGTGCCAGTAATACACCCCGGACAGGGAACACTAATGAAAAACTGTTTTTT	CASNTPRTGNTNEKLFF